The 14 T cell receptor beta chains listed next were all sequenced from one sample in a study of beta chain features in type 1 diabetes. Study-wide points: There was a moderate but significant shortening of TCRB CDR3s in all four CD4+ subsets of Type 1 diabetes patients.

These receptors have no known antigen. The investigators reverse transcribed all of the isolated RNA, so they sequenced expressed TCRB transcripts. Assay used: immunoSEQ multiplex PCR; TCRdb lists only in-frame clones, some missing. The repertoire holds more than 150,000 clones, with around 9% as singletons. The source material was central memory CD4+ T cells from blood. These TCRs come from a woman under 40 with type 1 diabetes.

This clone turned up a few times. V usage is TRBV9 and J usage is TRBJ2-5, with D possibly TRBD1 on 5 matching bases. Germline CDR1 is SGDLS and CDR2 is YYNGEE. This CDR3 has 16 amino acids. V gave up 3 bases and J gave up 2 bases, with 17 bases separating them. The CDR3 reads CASSAQILDKQETQYF. The CDR3 DNA reads TGTGCCAGCAGCGCCCAAATTCTGGACAAGCAAGAGACCCAGTACTTC.

A few counts support this clone. The chain uses TRBV11-3 and TRBJ2-1; 7 nucleotides line up with TRBD2. CDR1 and CDR2 (germline): SGHNT, YENEEA. There are 15 residues in the CDR3. V shed 5 bases, J shed 4 bases, and the junction held 8 bases outside the gene matches. The CDR3 sequence: CASSLSGLGYNEQFF. CDR3 sequence (DNA): TGTGCCAGCAGCCTTAGCGGGTTGGGGTACAATGAGCAGTTCTTC.

This clone was observed a few times. This chain joins TRBV6-1 and TRBJ2-5; a possible D gene is TRBD2 (5 bases). Germline V gene data show CDR1 as MNHNS and CDR2 as SASEGT. Between the trimmed V and J ends, which lost 5 bases and 3 bases, there was a span of 16 bases. This CDR3 is built from 15 residues. CDR3 nucleotide sequence: TGTGCCAGCAGTCCACATTCTAGCACGGAAGAGACCCAGTACTTC. Translation gives CASSPHSSTEETQYF.

The chain employs TRBV7-8 and TRBJ1-4; TRBD1 agrees at 9 bases. This CDR3 has 14 residues. CDR1 is SGHVS, CDR2 FQNEAQ, per germline. V lost 0 bases, J lost 10 bases, and 3 bases stayed unmatched. The DNA of the CDR3 is TGTGCCAGCAGCTTAGCGGACAGGGGAGCAAAACTGTTTTTT. Protein: CASSLADRGAKLFF.

This clone has more than one count but fewer than ten. The chain combines TRBV29-1 with TRBJ2-5; D might be TRBD2 (5 bases). This CDR3 has 11 residues. Per the germline V gene, CDR1 is SQVTM and CDR2 is ANQGSEA. With 4 bases removed from V and 5 bases from J, the gap between germline ends came to 8 bases. DNA for the CDR3: TGCAGCGTTGCAGAGCGGGAGACCCAGTACTTC. Amino acid sequence: CSVAERETQYF.

The J gene is TRBJ2-5, the V gene TRBV7-9; D may be TRBD1 (6 bases). V was shortened by 11 bases and J by 0 bases, with 7 bases between the two germline ends. The CDR3 is 11 amino acids. Germline lookup yields CDR1 SEHNR and CDR2 FQNEAQ (reference sequence). The CDR3 loop is CAGQNQETQYF. CDR3 sequence (DNA): TGTGCCGGACAGAACCAAGAGACCCAGTACTTC.

Only a few counts were recorded for this clone. The CDR3 sequence is CASSPQGPGNEQFF. The CDR3 DNA is TGTGCCAGCAGCCCCCAGGGCCCCGGCAATGAGCAGTTCTTC. V usage is TRBV7-3 and J usage is TRBJ2-1; TRBD1 is a possible D gene (5 bases). V was clipped by 5 bases and J by 6 bases, with 14 bases between them. This CDR3 is 14 amino acids long. CDR1 is SGHTA and CDR2 is FQGTGA in the germline V gene.

The chain is built from TRBV5-1 and TRBJ2-1; 8 bases line up with TRBD1. The J segment lost 6 bases and the V segment lost 5 bases, leaving 10 bases of the junction unmatched. This CDR3 contains 15 residues. Germline assignment: CDR1 SGHRS and CDR2 YFSETQ. The CDR3 DNA reads as TGCGCCAGCAGTTCACGGACAGGGAACATCAATGAGCAGTTCTTC. It yields the protein CASSSRTGNINEQFF.

The rearrangement uses TRBV2 and TRBJ2-7; no clear D gene. This CDR3 is built from 13 residues. Germline CDR1 is SNHLY and CDR2 is FYNNEI. V was pared by 7 bases and J by 0 bases, with 10 bases between. CDR3 bases: TGTGCCAGCACCCGTTCGGGCTCCTACGAGCAGTACTTC. Protein: CASTRSGSYEQYF. Complete variable domain (other parts from reference TRBV2 and TRBJ2-7): EPEVTQTPSHQVTQMGQEVILRCVPISNHLYFYWYRQILGQKVEFLVSFYNNEISEKSEIFDDQFSVERPDGSNFTLKIRSTKLEDSAMYFCASTRSGSYEQYFGPGTRLTVT.

The genes are TRBV4-2 and TRBJ1-1; D may be TRBD1 (6 bases). The CDR3 sequence is 14 residues long. The V and J ends lost 0 bases and 4 bases respectively, with 9 bases between them. CDR1 is LGHNA, CDR2 YNFKEQ, per germline. The CDR3 region is CASSQDLRGTEAFF. As DNA, the CDR3 is TGTGCCAGCAGCCAAGATCTCAGGGGCACTGAAGCTTTCTTT.

V gene TRBV7-9 combines with J gene TRBJ1-1; the D is unclear. The V gene's germline CDR1 is SEHNR and CDR2 FQNEAQ (reference sequence). Trimming removed 5 bases from V and 4 bases from J, with 8 bases in between. The CDR3 has 12 residues. CDR3: CASSPPITEAFF. The CDR3 bases are TGTGCCAGCAGCCCCCCCATCACTGAAGCTTTCTTT.

This clone occurred a few times. The V and J genes are TRBV15 and TRBJ1-2; 8 nucleotides align to TRBD1. V shed 3 bases, J shed 7 bases, and the junction held 7 bases outside the gene matches. Germline V gene data show CDR1 as LNHNV and CDR2 as YYDKDF (reference sequence). There are 14 residues in the CDR3. The DNA of the CDR3 is TGTGCCACCAGCAGCCGACAGGGGTTGGGTGGCTACACCTTC. Its protein is CATSSRQGLGGYTF.

This rearrangement joins TRBV5-1 to TRBJ2-5, with TRBD2 identical over 8 bases. Germline trimming cut 4 bases from V and 2 bases from J; bases unmatched to any gene: 10. The CDR3 is made up of 16 amino acids. Germline assignment: CDR1 SGHRS and CDR2 YFSETQ. The CDR3: CASSPLGLAPQETQYF. CDR3 coding DNA: TGCGCCAGCAGCCCGCTTGGACTAGCTCCTCAAGAGACCCAGTACTTC.

This chain joins TRBV4-1 and TRBJ2-5, with 8 nucleotides matching TRBD2. The J call may be mistaken, given a closer DNA end match to TRBJ2-7. Germline V gives CDR1 MGHRA, CDR2 YSYEKL. The CDR3 is 17 residues long. CDR3 in DNA: TGCGCCAGCAGCCAACTAAGCTCGGGACTAGTGGTCTACGAGCAGTACTTC. Translating it yields CASSQLSSGLVVYEQYF.